This is a list of T cell receptor beta chains from one sample in a study of T-cell reconstitution after alpha-beta-depleted transplantation in children. TCRdb passed the PCR reads through MiXCR, listing each CDR3 protein once. The sample includes 500,000 or so distinct CDR3 sequences, approximately 32% of them seen just once. This sample comprised PBMCs from the stem cell graft donor, obtained from the stem cell graft. These receptors came from a human donor who donated a stem cell graft to a child with aplastic anemia. The CDR3 runs from the conserved cysteine through the conserved F or W. The D gene is left open where the match is weak. Size is stated for part of the rows, as once, few or many counts, or as a class when the clone is expanded.

. | TRBJ2-1 | TRBV19 | . | 15 | TGTGCCAGTAGTATAAGGGGCGGGACCCACAATGAGCAGTTCTTC | CASSIRGGTHNEQFF
. | TRBJ2-2 | TRBV9 | TRBD1 | 15 | TGTGCCAGCAGCGAGGGACAGCGTAACACCGGGGAGCTGTTTTTT | CASSEGQRNTGELFF
. | TRBJ2-3 | TRBV20-1 | TRBD2 | 14 | TGCGCCAAACCGGGACTAGGGAGGCCAGATACGCAGTATTTT | CAKPGLGRPDTQYF
. | TRBJ2-5 | TRBV25-1 | TRBD2 | 16 | TGTGCCAGCAGTGATGGACTAGCGGGAAGGCGGGAGACCCAGTACTTC | CASSDGLAGRRETQYF
. | TRBJ2-7 | TRBV4-2 | . | 14 | TGTGCCAGCAGCCAAGAAGGGACGGTCTACGAGCAGTACTTC | CASSQEGTVYEQYF
. | TRBJ2-7 | TRBV10-3 | TRBD1 | 16 | TGTGCCATCAGTGATTCCCCGGGACAGGGGGCTTACGAGCAGTACTTC | CAISDSPGQGAYEQYF
. | TRBJ1-5 | TRBV5-1 | . | 12 | TGCGCCAGAGGGCCGCTTAATCAGCCCCAGCATTTT | CARGPLNQPQHF
. | TRBJ1-6 | TRBV12-3/TRBV12-4 | TRBD1 | 14 | TGTGCCAGCAGTTCCCACAGGGGCAATTCACCCCTCCACTTT | CASSSHRGNSPLHF
. | TRBJ1-2 | TRBV20-1 | . | 14 | TGCAGTGCTATCCGGGATACAGGGAACTATGGCTACACCTTC | CSAIRDTGNYGYTF
. | TRBJ2-7 | TRBV18 | . | 14 | TGTGCCAGCTCACCAGGGTTTGCCTCCTACGAGCAGTACTTC | CASSPGFASYEQYF
. | TRBJ2-2 | TRBV12-3/TRBV12-4 | TRBD2 | 17 | TGTGCCAGCAGTCCCATTAGCGGGAGGGCCGCGGCCGGGGAGCTGTTTTTT | CASSPISGRAAAGELFF
. | TRBJ1-2 | TRBV20-1 | TRBD1 | 14 | TGCAGTGCTAGAGATCCAGCAGGGGGCTATGGCTACACCTTC | CSARDPAGGYGYTF
. | TRBJ2-3 | TRBV29-1 | TRBD2 | 16 | TGCAGCGTTGAAGATCCACTAGCGGCAATCACAGATACGCAGTATTTT | CSVEDPLAAITDTQYF
few | TRBJ2-1 | TRBV29-1 | . | 16 | TGCAGCGTTGAATTTCGGTCCCGGGGTAACTACAATGAGCAGTTCTTC | CSVEFRSRGNYNEQFF
few | TRBJ2-3 | TRBV6-2/TRBV6-3 | TRBD1 | 19 | TGTGCCAGCAGTTCCACCGTGCGAAGGGACAGGGGGTACACAGATACGCAGTATTTT | CASSSTVRRDRGYTDTQYF
few | TRBJ2-7 | TRBV5-5 | TRBD1 | 16 | TGTGCCAGCAGCGGCCACCGGGACAGGGAGTTCCTAGGGCAGTACTTC | CASSGHRDREFLGQYF
. | TRBJ2-3 | TRBV20-1 | . | 14 | TGCAGTGCTTCAAGAGCGGCTAGCACAGATACGCAGTATTTT | CSASRAASTDTQYF
. | TRBJ2-7 | TRBV5-1 | TRBD1 | 14 | TGCGCCAGCAGCTGGGGACAGGGGGGCTACGAGCAGTACTTC | CASSWGQGGYEQYF
. | TRBJ2-2 | TRBV6-5 | TRBD2 | 17 | TGTGCCAGCAGTTACGGCCCAGCGGGAGGCCGATCCGGGGAGCTGTTTTTT | CASSYGPAGGRSGELFF
. | TRBJ2-7 | TRBV12-3/TRBV12-4 | . | 12 | TGTGCCAGCAGTGACGTTACCTACGAGCAGTACTTC | CASSDVTYEQYF
. | TRBJ2-1 | TRBV7-2 | . | 15 | TGTGCCAGCAGCATTAACCGACTCTCCTACAATGAGCAGTTCTTC | CASSINRLSYNEQFF
. | TRBJ1-1 | TRBV6-2/TRBV6-3 | TRBD1 | 13 | TGTGCCACCAGACAGGGGAGCAACACTGAAGCTTTCTTT | CATRQGSNTEAFF
. | TRBJ2-4 | TRBV7-2 | . | 14 | TGTGCCAGCAGCTTAGGCGGGGGCCCAAACATTCAGTACTTC | CASSLGGGPNIQYF
. | TRBJ1-3 | TRBV5-8 | . | 15 | TGTGCCAGCAGCCCGGGGACGCCCTCTGGAAACACCATATATTTT | CASSPGTPSGNTIYF
few | TRBJ2-5 | TRBV29-1 | . | 12 | TGCAGCGTTTCCAGCGTCCAAGAGACCCAGTACTTC | CSVSSVQETQYF
few | TRBJ1-2 | TRBV20-1 | TRBD1 | 17 | TGCAGTGCTAGAGATGCTAGGAAACAGGGGGGGAACTATGGCTACACCTTC | CSARDARKQGGNYGYTF
. | TRBJ2-7 | TRBV18 | TRBD1 | 15 | TGTGCCAGCTCGCCGAGGACAGGGGATTTCGGCGAGCAGTACTTC | CASSPRTGDFGEQYF
. | TRBJ1-2 | TRBV6-5 | . | 15 | TGTGCCAGCAGTTACTCAAAACAGGAGAACTATGGCTACACCTTC | CASSYSKQENYGYTF
. | TRBJ2-1 | TRBV7-8 | . | 16 | TGTGCCAGCAGCCAAACCGACCGAAACTCCTACAATGAGCAGTTCTTC | CASSQTDRNSYNEQFF
many | TRBJ1-1 | TRBV29-1 | TRBD1 | 14 | TGCAGCGTTTCACTGCAGGGGGGTATGACTGAAGCTTTCTTT | CSVSLQGGMTEAFF
once | TRBJ2-5 | TRBV5-1 | TRBD1 | 14 | TGCGCCAGCAGCACCGACAGGGGTCAAGAGACCCAGTACTTC | CASSTDRGQETQYF
few | TRBJ2-2 | TRBV12-3/TRBV12-4 | . | 13 | TGTGCCAGCAGCGGACAGTACACCGGGGAGCTGTTTTTT | CASSGQYTGELFF
few | TRBJ2-1 | TRBV6-1 | TRBD2 | 15 | TGTGCCAGCAAAGCTGGGACTAGTATGGGTAATGAGCAGTTCTTC | CASKAGTSMGNEQFF
few | TRBJ1-1 | TRBV7-2 | . | 15 | TGTGCCAGCAGCTTAGTTGTGGGCCAGGGCACTGAAGCTTTCTTT | CASSLVVGQGTEAFF